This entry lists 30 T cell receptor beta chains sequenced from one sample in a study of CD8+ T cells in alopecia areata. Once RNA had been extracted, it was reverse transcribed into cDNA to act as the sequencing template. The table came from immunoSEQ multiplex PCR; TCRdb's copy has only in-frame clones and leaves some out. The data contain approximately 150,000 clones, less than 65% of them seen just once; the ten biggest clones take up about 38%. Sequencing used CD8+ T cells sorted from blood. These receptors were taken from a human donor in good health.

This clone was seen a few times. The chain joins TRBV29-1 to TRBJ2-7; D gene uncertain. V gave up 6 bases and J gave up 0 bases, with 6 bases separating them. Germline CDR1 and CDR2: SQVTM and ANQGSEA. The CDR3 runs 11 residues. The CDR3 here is CSVKDSYEQYF. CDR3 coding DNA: TGCAGCGTCAAAGACTCCTACGAGCAGTACTTC.

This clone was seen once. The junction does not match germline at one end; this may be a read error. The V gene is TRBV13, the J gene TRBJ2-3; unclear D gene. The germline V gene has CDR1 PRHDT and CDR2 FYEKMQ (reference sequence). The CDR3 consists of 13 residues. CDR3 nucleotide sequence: TGCGCCAGCAGCCAACGGGGCACAGATACGCAGTATTTT. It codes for CASSQRGTDTQYF.

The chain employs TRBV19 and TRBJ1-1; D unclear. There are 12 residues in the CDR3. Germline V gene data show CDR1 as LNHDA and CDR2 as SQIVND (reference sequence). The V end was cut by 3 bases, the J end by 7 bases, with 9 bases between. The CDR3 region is CASSIRVGEAFF. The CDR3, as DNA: TGTGCCAGTAGTATCCGGGTGGGTGAAGCTTTCTTT. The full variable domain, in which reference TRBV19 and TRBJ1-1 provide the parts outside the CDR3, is DGGITQSPKYLFRKEGQNVTLSCEQNLNHDAMYWYRQDPGQGLRLIYYSQIVNDFQKGDIAEGYSVSREKKESFPLTVTSAQKNPTAFYLCASSIRVGEAFFGQGTRLTVV.

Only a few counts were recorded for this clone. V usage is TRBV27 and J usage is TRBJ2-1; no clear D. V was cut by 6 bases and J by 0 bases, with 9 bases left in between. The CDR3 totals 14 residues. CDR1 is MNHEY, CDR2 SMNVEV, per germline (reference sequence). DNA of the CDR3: TGTGCCAGCAGCGACGCGAGCTCCTACAATGAGCAGTTCTTC. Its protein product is CASSDASSYNEQFF.

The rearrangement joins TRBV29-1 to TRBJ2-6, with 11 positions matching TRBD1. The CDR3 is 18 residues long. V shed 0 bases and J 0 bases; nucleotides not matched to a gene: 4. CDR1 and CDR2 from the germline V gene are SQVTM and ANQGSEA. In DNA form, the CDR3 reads TGCAGCGTTGAAGAGAGGGACAGGGGGGGCTCTGGGGCCAACGTCCTGACTTTC. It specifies CSVEERDRGGSGANVLTF.

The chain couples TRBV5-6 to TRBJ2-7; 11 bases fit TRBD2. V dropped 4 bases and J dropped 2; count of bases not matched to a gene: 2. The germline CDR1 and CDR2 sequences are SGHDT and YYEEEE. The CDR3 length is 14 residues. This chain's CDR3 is CASSPGLAAYEQYF. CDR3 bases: TGTGCCAGCAGCCCGGGACTAGCGGCCTACGAGCAGTACTTC.

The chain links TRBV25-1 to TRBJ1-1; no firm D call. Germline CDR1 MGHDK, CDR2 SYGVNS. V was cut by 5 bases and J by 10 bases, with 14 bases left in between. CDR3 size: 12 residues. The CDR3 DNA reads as TGTGCCAGCAGTCCGGACGGAGACGGAGCTTTCTTT. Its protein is CASSPDGDGAFF.

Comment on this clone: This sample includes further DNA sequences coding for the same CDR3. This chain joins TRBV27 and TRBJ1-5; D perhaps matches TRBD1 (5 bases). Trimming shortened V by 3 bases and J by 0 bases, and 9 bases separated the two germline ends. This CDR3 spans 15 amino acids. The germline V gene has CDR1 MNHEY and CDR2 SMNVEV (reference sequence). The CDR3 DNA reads TGTGCCAGCAGTTTTTTGGGGGGTAGCAATCAGCCCCAGCATTTT. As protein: CASSFLGGSNQPQHF.

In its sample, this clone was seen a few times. Here the CDR3 DNA reads TGTGCCAGTACCCTGACGGGATATGGCTACACCTTC. It specifies CASTLTGYGYTF. The chain employs TRBV19 and TRBJ1-2; D not certain. This CDR3 is 12 amino acids long. Germline lookup yields CDR1 LNHDA and CDR2 SQIVND (reference sequence). Trimming shortened V by 7 bases and J by 5 bases, and 11 bases separated the two germline ends.

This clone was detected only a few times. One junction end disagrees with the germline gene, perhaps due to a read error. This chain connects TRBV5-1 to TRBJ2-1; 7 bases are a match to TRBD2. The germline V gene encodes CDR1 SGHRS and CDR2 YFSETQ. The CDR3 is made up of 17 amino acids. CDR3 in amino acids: CASSIRGGVSSNNEQFF. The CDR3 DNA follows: TGCGCCAGCAGCATCCGGGGAGGGGTGTCCTCCAACAATGAGCAGTTCTTC. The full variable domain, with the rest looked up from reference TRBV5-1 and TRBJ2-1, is KAGVTQTPRYLIKTRGQQVTLSCSPISGHRSVSWYQQTPGQGLQFLFEYFSETQRNKGNFPGRFSGRQFSNSRSEMNVSTLELGDSALYLCASSIRGGVSSNNEQFFGPGTRLTVL.

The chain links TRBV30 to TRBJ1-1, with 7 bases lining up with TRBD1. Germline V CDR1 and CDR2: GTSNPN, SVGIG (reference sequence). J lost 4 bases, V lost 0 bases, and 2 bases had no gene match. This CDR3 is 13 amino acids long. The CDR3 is CAWSVQGPTEAFF. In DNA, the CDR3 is TGTGCCTGGAGTGTACAGGGGCCCACTGAAGCTTTCTTT.

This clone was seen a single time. The CDR3 region has the DNA TGTGCCAGCAGTCCGAGCGTATATAGCAATCAGCCCCAGCATTTT. This gives the protein CASSPSVYSNQPQHF. This rearrangement joins TRBV27 to TRBJ1-5, with no clear D. V lost 5 bases and J 0 bases, leaving 11 bases between the germline ends. Germline-derived CDR1 and CDR2 are MNHEY and SMNVEV (reference sequence). This CDR3 is built from 15 residues.

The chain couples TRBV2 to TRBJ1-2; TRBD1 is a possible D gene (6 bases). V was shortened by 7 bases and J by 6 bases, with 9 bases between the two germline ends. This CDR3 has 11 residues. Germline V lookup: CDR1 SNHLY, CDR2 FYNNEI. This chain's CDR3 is CASNTGNGYTF. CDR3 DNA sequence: TGTGCCAGCAACACAGGGAATGGCTACACCTTC.

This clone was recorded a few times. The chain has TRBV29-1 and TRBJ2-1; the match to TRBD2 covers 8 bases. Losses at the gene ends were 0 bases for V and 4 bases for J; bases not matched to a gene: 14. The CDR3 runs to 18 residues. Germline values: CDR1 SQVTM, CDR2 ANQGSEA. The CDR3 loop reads CSVEELGTREGLYNEQFF. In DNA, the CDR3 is TGCAGCGTTGAAGAACTTGGGACTAGAGAGGGACTATACAATGAGCAGTTCTTC.

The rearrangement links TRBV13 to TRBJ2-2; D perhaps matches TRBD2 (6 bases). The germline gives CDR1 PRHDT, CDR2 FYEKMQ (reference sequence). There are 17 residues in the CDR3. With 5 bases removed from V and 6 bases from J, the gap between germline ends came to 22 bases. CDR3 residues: CASSPTTGSVLAGELFF. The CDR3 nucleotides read TGTGCCAGCAGCCCCACTACCGGGAGCGTCCTCGCCGGGGAGCTGTTTTTT.

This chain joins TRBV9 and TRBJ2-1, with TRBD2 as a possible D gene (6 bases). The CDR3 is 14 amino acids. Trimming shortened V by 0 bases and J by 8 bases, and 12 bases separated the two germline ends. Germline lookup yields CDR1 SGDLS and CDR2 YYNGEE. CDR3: CASSVGGRTDEQFF. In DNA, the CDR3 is TGTGCCAGCAGCGTAGGTGGGAGGACCGATGAGCAGTTCTTC.

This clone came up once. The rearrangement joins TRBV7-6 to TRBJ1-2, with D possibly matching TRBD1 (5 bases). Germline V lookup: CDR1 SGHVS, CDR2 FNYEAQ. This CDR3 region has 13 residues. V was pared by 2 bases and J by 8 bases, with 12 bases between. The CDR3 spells CASSLKGWDGYTF. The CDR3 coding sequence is TGTGCCAGCAGCTTAAAAGGGTGGGACGGCTACACCTTC.

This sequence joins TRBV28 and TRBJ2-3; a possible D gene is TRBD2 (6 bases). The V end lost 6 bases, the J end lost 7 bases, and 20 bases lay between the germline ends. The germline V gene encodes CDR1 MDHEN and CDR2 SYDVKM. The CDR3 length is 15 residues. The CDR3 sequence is CASSPGLGGRNTQYF. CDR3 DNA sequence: TGTGCCAGCAGCCCTGGGTTGGGAGGAAGAAATACGCAGTATTTT.

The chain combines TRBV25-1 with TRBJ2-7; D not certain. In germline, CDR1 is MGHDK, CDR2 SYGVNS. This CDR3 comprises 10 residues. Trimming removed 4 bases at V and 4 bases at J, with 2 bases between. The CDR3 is CASSAYEQYF. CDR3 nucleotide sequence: TGTGCCAGCAGTGCGTACGAGCAGTACTTC.

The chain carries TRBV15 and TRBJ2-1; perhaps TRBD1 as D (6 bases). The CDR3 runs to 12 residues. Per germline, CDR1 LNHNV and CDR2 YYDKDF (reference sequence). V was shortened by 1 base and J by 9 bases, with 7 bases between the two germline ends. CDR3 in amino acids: CATSRAGAEQFF. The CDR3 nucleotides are TGTGCCACCAGCAGAGCAGGGGCTGAGCAGTTCTTC.

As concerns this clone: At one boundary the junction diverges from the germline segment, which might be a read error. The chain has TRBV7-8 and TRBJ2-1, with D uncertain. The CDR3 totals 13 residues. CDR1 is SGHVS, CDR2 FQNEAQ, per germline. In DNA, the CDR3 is TGTGCCAGCAGCCTCGCTCCCCGACCACCAATCCTCTTC. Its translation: CASSLAPRPPILF.

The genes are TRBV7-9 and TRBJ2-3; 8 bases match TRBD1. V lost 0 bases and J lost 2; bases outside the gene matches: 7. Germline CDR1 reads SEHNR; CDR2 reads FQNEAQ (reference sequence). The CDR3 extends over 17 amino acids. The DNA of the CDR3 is TGTGCCAGCAGCTTAGCGACAGGACAGGGAGTCACAGATACGCAGTATTTT. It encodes CASSLATGQGVTDTQYF.

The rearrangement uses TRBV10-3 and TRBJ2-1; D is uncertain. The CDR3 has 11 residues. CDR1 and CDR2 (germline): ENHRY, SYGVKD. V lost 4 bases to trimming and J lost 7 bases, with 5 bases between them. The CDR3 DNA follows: TGTGCCATCAGTGCAGTAAATGAGCAGTTCTTC. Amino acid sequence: CAISAVNEQFF.

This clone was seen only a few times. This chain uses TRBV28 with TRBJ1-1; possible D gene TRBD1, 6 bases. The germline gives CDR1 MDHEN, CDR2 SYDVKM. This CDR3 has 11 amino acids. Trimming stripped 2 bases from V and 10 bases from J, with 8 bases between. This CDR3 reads CASSLGTRAFF. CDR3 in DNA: TGTGCCAGCAGTTTAGGGACAAGAGCTTTCTTT.

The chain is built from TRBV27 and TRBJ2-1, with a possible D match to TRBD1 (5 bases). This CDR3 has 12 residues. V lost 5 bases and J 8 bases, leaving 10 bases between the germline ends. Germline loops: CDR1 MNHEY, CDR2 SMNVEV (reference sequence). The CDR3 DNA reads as TGTGCCAGCAGTCAAGGGGTTCATGAGCAGTTCTTC. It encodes CASSQGVHEQFF.

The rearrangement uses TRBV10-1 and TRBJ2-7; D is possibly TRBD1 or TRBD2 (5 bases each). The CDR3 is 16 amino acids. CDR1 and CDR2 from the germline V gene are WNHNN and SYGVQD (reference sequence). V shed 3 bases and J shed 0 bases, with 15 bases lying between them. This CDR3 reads CASSDSVGRTSYEQYF. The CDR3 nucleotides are TGCGCCAGCAGTGATTCCGTGGGACGGACCTCCTACGAGCAGTACTTC.

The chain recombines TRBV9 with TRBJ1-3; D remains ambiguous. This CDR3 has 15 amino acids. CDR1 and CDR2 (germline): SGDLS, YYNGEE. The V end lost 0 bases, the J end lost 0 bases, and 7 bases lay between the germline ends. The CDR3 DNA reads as TGTGCCAGCAGCGTAGGTGTTAACTCTGGAAACACCATATATTTT. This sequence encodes CASSVGVNSGNTIYF.

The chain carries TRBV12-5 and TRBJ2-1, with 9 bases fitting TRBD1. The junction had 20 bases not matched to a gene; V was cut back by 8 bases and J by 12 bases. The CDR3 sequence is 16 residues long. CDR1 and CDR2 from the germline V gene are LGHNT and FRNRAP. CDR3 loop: CASCETGGGGLGMQFF. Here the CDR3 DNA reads TGTGCTAGTTGTGAGACAGGGGGTGGTGGGTTGGGTATGCAGTTCTTC.

The CDR3 here is CASSLARIADEQYF. CDR3 in DNA: TGTGCCAGCAGCTTAGCGAGAATTGCCGACGAGCAGTACTTC. The V gene is TRBV7-2, the J gene TRBJ2-7; D uncertain. This CDR3 is built from 14 residues. Germline V gene lookup returns CDR1 SGHTA and CDR2 FQGNSA. V was shortened by 0 bases and J by 5 bases, with 11 bases between the two germline ends.

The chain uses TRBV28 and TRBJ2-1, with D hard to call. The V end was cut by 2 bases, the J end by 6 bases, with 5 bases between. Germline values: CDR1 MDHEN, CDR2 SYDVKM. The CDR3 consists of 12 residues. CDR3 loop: CASSLGRNEQFF. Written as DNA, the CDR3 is TGTGCCAGCAGTTTAGGTCGCAATGAGCAGTTCTTC.